The clone carrying this T cell receptor (beta chain) came up many times. Its antigen is undetermined. This record belongs to a study of CD8 T cells in ankylosing spondylitis. Study-level findings and limits: Reportedly, disease-linked clones are significantly enriched in ankylosing spondylitis patients' matched synovial fluid. Characteristic, it appeared, of ankylosing spondylitis blood was a TCR beta motif of 7 or 8 highly homologous variants.

The authors made TCR beta libraries by quantitative 5'-RACE with molecular barcodes. TCRdb re-called the 5' RACE reads through MiXCR, storing one row per CDR3 protein. The repertoire holds 250,000 or so distinct CDR3 sequences, over 8.5% seen once, with 6% to 7.5% in the top ten. CDR1 is DFQATT, CDR2 SNEGSKA, per germline (reference sequence). The CDR3 runs to 17 residues. The germline V and J ends were trimmed by 5 bases and 5 bases, with 26 bases remaining between them. The chain employs TRBV20-1 and TRBJ2-3, with D tentatively TRBD2 (6 bases). Input material: blood, either unsorted or a sorted T cell fraction (not recorded which). The receptor comes from a male donor with ankylosing spondylitis or in good health (not recorded which). This CDR3 reads CSAPINRPVGGLDTQYF. CDR3 DNA: TGCAGTGCTCCCATTAATCGGCCGGTCGGGGGATTAGATACGCAGTATTTT.